One and the same sample provided the 12 T cell receptor beta chains below, sequenced in a study of identical twins. TCRdb re-called the 5' RACE reads through MiXCR, storing one row per CDR3 protein. The repertoire holds a few hundred thousand distinct CDR3 sequences, with over 8.5% as singletons. This sample was also put to use in a study of yellow fever vaccine responses in identical twins.

Input material: CD8+ T cells sorted from blood. All receptors come from a woman aged 18-29 years in good health.

This clonotype was seen many times. The chain carries TRBV10-1 and TRBJ2-1; 13 bases are a match to TRBD2. V dropped 7 bases and J dropped 8; count of bases not matched to a gene: 8. CDR3 length: 15 amino acids. CDR1 and CDR2 from the germline V gene are WNHNN and SYGVQD (reference sequence). The CDR3 loop is CASTPGLAGFDEQFF. The CDR3 nucleotides read TGCGCCAGCACCCCGGGACTAGCGGGATTTGATGAGCAGTTCTTC.

This clonotype was recorded many times. V gene TRBV7-8 combines with J gene TRBJ2-1; no definite D call. V dropped 5 bases and J dropped 10 bases, with 9 bases sitting between them. CDR1 and CDR2 from the germline V gene are SGHVS and FQNEAQ. The CDR3 has 11 residues. The CDR3 region is CASSLLQEQFF. The CDR3 coding sequence is TGTGCCAGCAGCCTGCTTCAAGAGCAGTTCTTC.

The table lists this clonotype with a few counts. This chain connects TRBV30 to TRBJ2-1; perhaps TRBD2 as D (6 bases). Trimming pared 4 bases from V and 10 bases from J, leaving 17 bases between. Germline CDR1 reads GTSNPN; CDR2 reads SVGIG (reference sequence). The CDR3 runs to 13 residues. In DNA, the CDR3 is TGTGCCTGGATGGAGGGCCCATCTAGAGAGCAGTTCTTC. Protein: CAWMEGPSREQFF.

The CDR3 DNA reads TGTGCCAGCACGAGCGGGGGGCGGTACGAGCAGTACTTC. Its protein product is CASTSGGRYEQYF. This chain uses TRBV6-1 with TRBJ2-7; 9 bases map to TRBD2. This CDR3 region has 13 residues. CDR1 is MNHNS, CDR2 SASEGT, per germline. V gave up 7 bases and J gave up 4 bases; unmatched junction bases: 5.

This clonotype appeared a few times. The chain has TRBV15 and TRBJ2-5; TRBD2 aligns across 7 bases. CDR1 is LNHNV, CDR2 YYDKDF, per germline (reference sequence). V was clipped by 1 base and J by 2 bases; unmatched bases: 10. The CDR3 spans 17 residues. The CDR3 sequence: CATSRVWGGAPQETQYF. The CDR3 region has the DNA TGTGCCACCAGCAGAGTCTGGGGGGGTGCCCCTCAAGAGACCCAGTACTTC.

V is TRBV5-6 and J is TRBJ2-7; the match to TRBD2 covers 8 bases. The germline CDR1 and CDR2 sequences are SGHDT and YYEEEE. This CDR3 spans 13 amino acids. Losses at the gene ends were 3 bases for V and 9 bases for J; bases not matched to a gene: 8. The CDR3 coding sequence is TGTGCCAGCAGCTCCGGGACTAGGGGTGCGCAGTACTTC. Translating gives CASSSGTRGAQYF.

This clonotype was seen repeatedly, ten times or more. In nucleotides, the CDR3 is TGCAGTGCTAGAGAGCGTCTCAGGGGGGACTCCGGGGAGCTGTTTTTT. Protein: CSARERLRGDSGELFF. The chain is built from TRBV20-1 and TRBJ2-2; maybe TRBD1 (7 bases). Germline CDR1 reads DFQATT; CDR2 reads SNEGSKA (reference sequence). This CDR3 spans 16 amino acids. V lost 0 bases to trimming and J lost 6 bases, with 17 bases between them.

This clonotype was picked up many times. The chain combines TRBV6-5 with TRBJ2-3, with D maybe TRBD2 (6 bases). The CDR3 loop spans 17 amino acids. Germline V lookup: CDR1 MNHEY, CDR2 SVGAGI. Deletions cut 0 bases from V and 3 bases from J, with 16 bases between. The CDR3 reads CASSYSLDGEVTDTQYF. The CDR3, as DNA: TGTGCCAGCAGTTACTCTCTTGACGGGGAGGTGACAGATACGCAGTATTTT.

With respect to this clonotype: This may be a read error: a much more frequent sequence differs by one nucleotide. The chain joins TRBV29-1 to TRBJ2-1, with 7 bases aligning to TRBD1. This CDR3 spans 13 amino acids. Germline values: CDR1 SQVTM, CDR2 ANQGSEA. The CDR3 region is CSVRTGSHNEQFF. CDR3 coding DNA: TGCAGCGTCAGGACAGGCTCCCACAATGAGCAGTTCTTC.

There are a few counts of this clonotype. The chain combines TRBV5-1 with TRBJ2-1, with 10 bases aligning to TRBD1. The CDR3 totals 13 residues. Germline-derived CDR1 and CDR2 are SGHRS and YFSETQ. V dropped 3 bases and J dropped 7; count of bases not matched to a gene: 1. CDR3 in amino acids: CASSWTGGNEQFF. CDR3 in DNA: TGCGCCAGCAGCTGGACAGGGGGGAATGAGCAGTTCTTC.

The CDR3: CASSPYWGGSNEQYF. Written as DNA, the CDR3 is TGTGCCAGCAGCCCTTATTGGGGGGGGTCGAACGAGCAGTACTTC. The rearrangement joins TRBV27 to TRBJ2-7, with 7 positions matching TRBD2. Losses at the gene ends were 6 bases for V and 5 bases for J; bases not matched to a gene: 13. Germline V lookup: CDR1 MNHEY, CDR2 SMNVEV (reference sequence). The CDR3 is 15 amino acids.

This clonotype was detected ten times or more. CDR3 region: CSARDAGADGGELFF. Here the CDR3 DNA reads TGCAGTGCTAGAGATGCAGGGGCGGACGGCGGGGAGCTGTTTTTT. V is TRBV20-1 and J is TRBJ2-2; maybe TRBD1 (6 bases). This CDR3 region has 15 residues. Per the germline V gene, CDR1 is DFQATT and CDR2 is SNEGSKA (reference sequence). Trimming cost V 0 bases and J 7 bases, with 15 bases left between them.